In its sample, the clone carrying this T cell receptor beta chain was seen once. Antigen: not known. Under 3 months was the duration of disease in ophthalmopathy patients, who also had a Clinical Activity Score of at least 3 and a NOSPECS grade of at least 4. From 10 ml of fresh peripheral blood, PBMCs were isolated. RNA transcripts were the template for amplifying TCR beta CDR3 regions. TCR CDR3 regions were first amplified by RT-PCR with HTBI primers. MiXCR, run by TCRdb on the multiplex PCR reads, gives a single entry per CDR3 protein. Here the sample spans hundreds of thousands of distinct CDR3 sequences, around 15% being singletons. This sample stems from a study of T cells in Graves' hyperthyroidism and ophthalmopathy. Findings of the study overall: From stable hyperthyroidism, ophthalmopathy was separated by a 13 V-J model. Clonotypes that were expanded in thyroid above 0.001 mostly appeared in blood too.

V was pared by 5 bases and J by 0 bases, with 18 bases between. The CDR3 has 17 residues. Looked up from germline, CDR1 is SEHNR and CDR2 is FQNEAQ (reference sequence). Sequencing input: blood. The receptor was derived from a woman aged 55-69 years with Graves' ophthalmopathy. V gene TRBV7-9 combines with J gene TRBJ2-3, with TRBD2 as a possible D gene (5 bases). The CDR3 sequence is CASSPGLAGTSTDTQYF. CDR3 sequence (DNA): TGTGCCAGCAGCCCCGGGCTAGCAGGAACTAGCACAGATACGCAGTATTTT.